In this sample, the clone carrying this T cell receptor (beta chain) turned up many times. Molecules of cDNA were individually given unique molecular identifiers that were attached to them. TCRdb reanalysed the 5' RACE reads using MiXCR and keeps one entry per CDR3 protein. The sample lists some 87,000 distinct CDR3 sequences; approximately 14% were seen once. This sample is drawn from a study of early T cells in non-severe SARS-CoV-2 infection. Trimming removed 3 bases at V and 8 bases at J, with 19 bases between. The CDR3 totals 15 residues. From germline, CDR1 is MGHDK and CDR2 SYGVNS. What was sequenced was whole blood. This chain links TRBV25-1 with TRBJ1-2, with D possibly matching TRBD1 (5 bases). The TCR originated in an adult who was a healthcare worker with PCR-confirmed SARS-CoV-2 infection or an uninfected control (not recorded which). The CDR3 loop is CASSEGGAAREGYTF. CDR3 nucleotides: TGTGCCAGCAGTGAGGGCGGGGCTGCCCGGGAGGGCTACACCTTC.